These T cell receptor beta chains were read from a single sample in a study of T-cell memory formation after mild COVID-19. TCRdb ran MiXCR on the 5' RACE reads and lists one entry per CDR3 protein. The table includes 140,000 or so distinct CDR3 sequences, 14% detected once. Sequencing input: PBMCs or a T cell subset sorted from them (not recorded which). These receptors were collected from an adult woman who had mild COVID-19 (a few samples of this study predate the infection). Cell type and time point are not known. The CDR3 runs from the conserved cysteine through the conserved F or W. The D gene is left open where the match is weak. Size tells how often a clone was seen (once, few, many) or the class of an expanded clone, and some rows leave it out.

abundance: few; d_gene: .; v_gene: TRBV11-1; j_gene: TRBJ2-2; CDR3nt: TGTGCCAGCAGCATCAACTGGAGACCGCAGGTGGCCGGGGAGCTGTTTTTT; CDR3aa: CASSINWRPQVAGELFF
abundance: .; d_gene: .; v_gene: TRBV7-9; j_gene: TRBJ2-5; CDR3nt: TGTGCCAGCAGCTTAGTCCGGTACCAAGAGACCCAGTACTTC; CDR3aa: CASSLVRYQETQYF
abundance: .; d_gene: .; v_gene: TRBV4-2; j_gene: TRBJ1-2; CDR3nt: TGTGCCAGCAGCCAGCCACTACTAGGCGGCTACACCTTC; CDR3aa: CASSQPLLGGYTF
abundance: .; d_gene: .; v_gene: TRBV4-3; j_gene: TRBJ2-1; CDR3nt: TGCGCCAGCAGCCAAGAGGTCTACGACAGGTTCTTCTACAATGAGCAGTTCTTC; CDR3aa: CASSQEVYDRFFYNEQFF
abundance: many; d_gene: .; v_gene: TRBV21-1; j_gene: TRBJ2-5; CDR3nt: TGTGCCAGCAGCACCGGGTTCCGGACCGGGAAGGGGTTACGGTTTCTAGAGACCCAGTACTTC; CDR3aa: CASSTGFRTGKGLRFLETQYF
abundance: few; d_gene: TRBD1; v_gene: TRBV11-3; j_gene: TRBJ2-1; CDR3nt: TGTGCCAGCAGCTCCGGGAGGGGACAGGGGGGACACAATGAGCAGTTCTTC; CDR3aa: CASSSGRGQGGHNEQFF
abundance: many; d_gene: .; v_gene: TRBV7-3; j_gene: TRBJ2-7; CDR3nt: TGTGCCAGCAGTCCGGACGCTACTGGTGGCTACGAGCAGTACTTC; CDR3aa: CASSPDATGGYEQYF
abundance: few; d_gene: TRBD2; v_gene: TRBV3-1; j_gene: TRBJ2-1; CDR3nt: TGTGCCAGCAGCCAAGATGTCGAGATAGCGGGGGTGAATGAGCAGTTCTTC; CDR3aa: CASSQDVEIAGVNEQFF
abundance: .; d_gene: .; v_gene: TRBV7-2; j_gene: TRBJ2-3; CDR3nt: TGTGCCAGCAGCTTAATAATGACAGATACGCAGTATTTT; CDR3aa: CASSLIMTDTQYF
abundance: .; d_gene: TRBD1; v_gene: TRBV9; j_gene: TRBJ1-4; CDR3nt: TGTGCCAGCAGCGCGCTCGAGGGGGCTGAATATGAAAAACTGTTTTTT; CDR3aa: CASSALEGAEYEKLFF
abundance: .; d_gene: .; v_gene: TRBV18; j_gene: TRBJ2-7; CDR3nt: TGTGCCAGCTCACCGTTTCCCCGGGAGAACTACGAGCAGTACTTC; CDR3aa: CASSPFPRENYEQYF
abundance: few; d_gene: TRBD1; v_gene: TRBV7-6; j_gene: TRBJ1-6; CDR3nt: TGTGCCAGCAGCGAACAGGGGGACTATAATTCACCCCTCCACTTT; CDR3aa: CASSEQGDYNSPLHF
abundance: .; d_gene: .; v_gene: TRBV12-3/TRBV12-4; j_gene: TRBJ2-1; CDR3nt: TGTGCCAGCAGTGGCAGGGAGCCCGGCAAGTTCTTC; CDR3aa: CASSGREPGKFF
abundance: few; d_gene: TRBD1; v_gene: TRBV7-9; j_gene: TRBJ2-1; CDR3nt: TGTGCCAGCAGCCAGCCGGGACAGGGAGTAGTTCGCAATGAGCAGTTCTTC; CDR3aa: CASSQPGQGVVRNEQFF
abundance: few; d_gene: TRBD1; v_gene: TRBV19; j_gene: TRBJ1-5; CDR3nt: TGTGCCATTGCCGCACAGGGGAATCAGCCCCAGCATTTT; CDR3aa: CAIAAQGNQPQHF
abundance: .; d_gene: .; v_gene: TRBV12-3/TRBV12-4; j_gene: TRBJ1-2; CDR3nt: TGTGCCAGCAGTTTAGACGGTTCAGCTTATGGCTACACCTTC; CDR3aa: CASSLDGSAYGYTF
abundance: many; d_gene: .; v_gene: TRBV7-2; j_gene: TRBJ2-7; CDR3nt: TGTGCCAGCAGCTCCCTTTCCATCTCCCCCGAGCAGTACTTC; CDR3aa: CASSSLSISPEQYF
abundance: few; d_gene: .; v_gene: TRBV9; j_gene: TRBJ2-3; CDR3nt: TGTGCCAGCAGCGTAGACGGAAACACAGATACGCAGTATTTT; CDR3aa: CASSVDGNTDTQYF
abundance: .; d_gene: TRBD2; v_gene: TRBV9; j_gene: TRBJ2-2; CDR3nt: TGTGCCAGCGCCGGGGGGGCCGACACCGGGGAGCTGTTTTTT; CDR3aa: CASAGGADTGELFF
abundance: .; d_gene: .; v_gene: TRBV5-4; j_gene: TRBJ1-1; CDR3nt: TGTGCCAGCAGCCTGGGTGTTGGTGTAACTGAAGCTTTCTTT; CDR3aa: CASSLGVGVTEAFF
abundance: few; d_gene: .; v_gene: TRBV7-2; j_gene: TRBJ2-7; CDR3nt: TGTGCCAGCAGCTCCTTAGCAGCGGGTTTAAGCGAGCAGTACTTC; CDR3aa: CASSSLAAGLSEQYF
abundance: .; d_gene: .; v_gene: TRBV29-1; j_gene: TRBJ2-7; CDR3nt: TGCAGCGTTGAAGGTCCCAGGGAAGGGTGGCAGTACTTC; CDR3aa: CSVEGPREGWQYF
abundance: few; d_gene: .; v_gene: TRBV7-9; j_gene: TRBJ2-7; CDR3nt: TGTGCCAGCAGCCCAGGAGGGGACTACGAGCAGTACTTC; CDR3aa: CASSPGGDYEQYF
abundance: few; d_gene: .; v_gene: TRBV7-6; j_gene: TRBJ2-5; CDR3nt: TGTGCCAGCAGCTCGACAGGAAGGACTCACCAAGAGACCCAGTACTTC; CDR3aa: CASSSTGRTHQETQYF
abundance: .; d_gene: .; v_gene: TRBV6-5; j_gene: TRBJ1-1; CDR3nt: TGTGCCAGCAGTTATAAGCGGAACACTGAAGCTTTCTTT; CDR3aa: CASSYKRNTEAFF
abundance: .; d_gene: .; v_gene: TRBV15; j_gene: TRBJ1-2; CDR3nt: TGTGCCATTTACGGGGGGCGCGGTAACTATGGCTACACCTTC; CDR3aa: CAIYGGRGNYGYTF
abundance: few; d_gene: .; v_gene: TRBV20-1; j_gene: TRBJ2-5; CDR3nt: TGCAGTGCTAGTTGGGCGGGCGAAGAGACCCAGTACTTC; CDR3aa: CSASWAGEETQYF
abundance: .; d_gene: .; v_gene: TRBV12-3/TRBV12-4; j_gene: TRBJ2-1; CDR3nt: TGTGCCAGCACCCCGGCCAATGAGCAGTTCTTC; CDR3aa: CASTPANEQFF
abundance: .; d_gene: .; v_gene: TRBV27; j_gene: TRBJ1-1; CDR3nt: TGTGCCAGCAGTTTAATGGGGCACACTGAAGCTTTCTTT; CDR3aa: CASSLMGHTEAFF
abundance: few; d_gene: TRBD1; v_gene: TRBV5-6; j_gene: TRBJ2-5; CDR3nt: TGTGCCAGCAGCGGAGCGACAGGGGCTAGAGAGACCCAGTACTTC; CDR3aa: CASSGATGARETQYF
abundance: few; d_gene: TRBD2; v_gene: TRBV7-2; j_gene: TRBJ2-1; CDR3nt: TGTGCCAGCAGCTTATGGACTAGCGTAGACAATGAGCAGTTCTTC; CDR3aa: CASSLWTSVDNEQFF
abundance: many; d_gene: .; v_gene: TRBV5-5; j_gene: TRBJ2-2; CDR3nt: TGTGCCAGCAGCTCAGGGCTGAACACCGGGGAGCTGTTTTTT; CDR3aa: CASSSGLNTGELFF
abundance: .; d_gene: .; v_gene: TRBV6-5; j_gene: TRBJ2-3; CDR3nt: TGTGCCAGCAGTTACACCGTACGGGATACGCAGTATTTT; CDR3aa: CASSYTVRDTQYF
abundance: few; d_gene: TRBD1; v_gene: TRBV12-3/TRBV12-4; j_gene: TRBJ2-4; CDR3nt: TGTGCCAGCAGTTTACAGGGGGTTCTAAACATTCAGTACTTC; CDR3aa: CASSLQGVLNIQYF
abundance: .; d_gene: TRBD2; v_gene: TRBV24-1; j_gene: TRBJ2-1; CDR3nt: TGTGCCACCAGTGATTTGCCGAGACTAGCGGGCGAGCAGTTCTTC; CDR3aa: CATSDLPRLAGEQFF
abundance: .; d_gene: TRBD1; v_gene: TRBV12-3/TRBV12-4; j_gene: TRBJ2-5; CDR3nt: TGTGCCAGCAGTTCGGGCTGGGACAGGGGGAAAGAGACCCAGTACTTC; CDR3aa: CASSSGWDRGKETQYF
abundance: few; d_gene: .; v_gene: TRBV11-3; j_gene: TRBJ2-1; CDR3nt: TGTGCCAGCAGCTCCCCTAGAAATGAGCAGTTCTTC; CDR3aa: CASSSPRNEQFF
abundance: many; d_gene: .; v_gene: TRBV12-3/TRBV12-4; j_gene: TRBJ2-3; CDR3nt: TGTGCCAGCAGTTTCGGGGGAACAGATACGCAGTATTTT; CDR3aa: CASSFGGTDTQYF
abundance: .; d_gene: .; v_gene: TRBV5-1; j_gene: TRBJ2-1; CDR3nt: TGCGCCAGCAGCTTCGCCCTAGAAGGTGAGCAGTTCTTC; CDR3aa: CASSFALEGEQFF
abundance: .; d_gene: .; v_gene: TRBV11-2; j_gene: TRBJ2-7; CDR3nt: TGTGCCAGCAGCCCCGCCCCTGACGAGCAGTACTTC; CDR3aa: CASSPAPDEQYF
abundance: .; d_gene: .; v_gene: TRBV30; j_gene: TRBJ2-5; CDR3nt: TGTGCCTGGAGGGGAGAGACCCAGTACTTC; CDR3aa: CAWRGETQYF